The 21 T cell receptor beta chains below all came from one sample that was sequenced in a study of blood T cells in healthy people across ages. It was with a sample-barcoded 5' primer and a J-beta primer mix that a second PCR of roughly 7 to 11 cycles was run. TCRdb re-derived calls from the 5' RACE reads in MiXCR, one entry per CDR3 protein. The data contain roughly 680,000 distinct CDR3 sequences, around 21% of them singletons. Sequencing was carried out using blood. All receptors come from an older man in good health.

This clonotype has just a few counts. The chain employs TRBV3-1 and TRBJ2-1, with no clear D. The assigned J gene may be wrong: the sequence end matches TRBJ2-7 better. CDR3 length: 14 residues. Per germline, CDR1 LGHDT and CDR2 YNNKEL (reference sequence). DNA for the CDR3: TGTGCCAGCAGCCAAGATTACGGTCCCTACGAGCAGTACTTC. This sequence encodes CASSQDYGPYEQYF.

There are a few counts of this clonotype. The chain is built from TRBV5-1 and TRBJ2-7; D remains ambiguous. This CDR3 is 13 amino acids long. V lost 4 bases, J lost 3 bases, and 11 bases lay in between. CDR1 is SGHRS and CDR2 is YFSETQ in the germline V gene. The CDR3 nucleotides are TGCGCCAGCAGCACCGGACCCCACTACGAGCAGTACTTC. It translates to CASSTGPHYEQYF.

This chain uses TRBV25-1 with TRBJ2-5; possibly TRBD1 for D (8 bases). This CDR3 is 15 amino acids long. V was cut by 5 bases and J by 1 base, with 14 bases left in between. Per germline, CDR1 MGHDK and CDR2 SYGVNS. The CDR3 DNA reads as TGTGCCAGCAGTAGGGAGGGACAGGCCCAAGAGACCCAGTACTTC. It yields the protein CASSREGQAQETQYF.

This clonotype has more than one count but fewer than ten. This chain connects TRBV5-8 to TRBJ1-2; maybe TRBD1 (5 bases). This CDR3 spans 15 amino acids. Deletions cut 0 bases from V and 0 bases from J, with 9 bases between. Germline V gene lookup returns CDR1 SGHTS and CDR2 YDEGEE. This chain's CDR3 is CASSLGGTTNYGYTF. The DNA for the CDR3 is TGTGCCAGCAGCTTGGGAGGGACTACTAACTATGGCTACACCTTC.

The chain joins TRBV7-9 to TRBJ2-3; 12 nucleotides agree with TRBD2. This CDR3 spans 15 amino acids. Germline CDR1 reads SEHNR; CDR2 reads FQNEAQ (reference sequence). The junction had 4 bases not matched to a gene; V was cut back by 5 bases and J by 4 bases. CDR3 sequence: CASSKTSGSSDTQYF. The CDR3 region has the DNA TGTGCCAGCAGCAAGACTAGCGGGAGTTCAGATACGCAGTATTTT.

The J gene is TRBJ2-7, the V gene TRBV12-3 or TRBV12-4; no definite D call. The CDR3 has 15 residues. V was trimmed by 0 bases and J by 3 bases, leaving 12 bases between them. The CDR3 spells CASSLAGSSNYEQYF. The CDR3 nucleotides are TGTGCCAGCAGTTTAGCGGGATCCTCCAACTACGAGCAGTACTTC.

This rearrangement joins TRBV18 to TRBJ2-7; TRBD2 aligns across 7 bases. Germline V gene lookup returns CDR1 KGHSH and CDR2 LQKENI. The CDR3 has 16 residues. With 5 bases clipped from V and 2 bases from J, the junction kept 12 bases outside the gene matches. CDR3 sequence: CASSATPAGTTYEQYF. CDR3 sequence (DNA): TGTGCCAGCTCAGCGACGCCAGCGGGAACTACCTACGAGCAGTACTTC.

This clonotype has just a few counts. V is TRBV20-1 and J is TRBJ2-4; 7 positions agree with TRBD1. Germline V gene data show CDR1 as DFQATT and CDR2 as SNEGSKA (reference sequence). J lost 5 bases, V lost 3 bases, and 10 bases had no gene match. CDR3 size: 15 residues. The CDR3: CSASHINRGQNIQYF. CDR3 bases: TGCAGTGCTAGTCATATAAACAGGGGCCAAAACATTCAGTACTTC.

The rearrangement joins TRBV30 to TRBJ2-1, with D maybe TRBD2 (5 bases). Trimming shortened V by 3 bases and J by 7 bases, and 13 bases separated the two germline ends. In germline, CDR1 is GTSNPN, CDR2 SVGIG (reference sequence). The CDR3 has 13 amino acids. CDR3 DNA sequence: TGTGCCTGGAGCAGGACTGTTGGGAATGAGCAGTTCTTC. Amino acids: CAWSRTVGNEQFF.

This clonotype was detected only a few times. The chain has TRBV20-1 and TRBJ2-3; D is undetermined. V was clipped by 5 bases and J by 1 base, with 7 bases between them. The CDR3 extends over 12 amino acids. Germline V CDR1 and CDR2: DFQATT, SNEGSKA (reference sequence). The CDR3 DNA follows: TGCAGTGCTGTGGCGGGCACAGATACGCAGTATTTT. Residues: CSAVAGTDTQYF.

In this sample, this clonotype turned up once. The J gene is TRBJ1-2, the V gene TRBV9; a possible D gene is TRBD1 (5 bases). The CDR3 contains 19 residues. Germline CDR1 is SGDLS and CDR2 is YYNGEE. The V gene lost 0 bases and the J gene lost 4 bases, with 25 bases spanning the gap. CDR3 region: CASSVEPWGLRPISYGYTF. CDR3 nucleotide sequence: TGTGCCAGCAGCGTAGAGCCATGGGGCTTAAGACCGATTAGCTATGGCTACACCTTC. Together with reference TRBV9 and TRBJ1-2, the CDR3 gives the full variable domain: DSGVTQTPKHLITATGQRVTLRCSPRSGDLSVYWYQQSLDQGLQFLIQYYNGEERAKGNILERFSAQQFPDLHSELNLSSLELGDSALYFCASSVEPWGLRPISYGYTFGSGTRLTVV.

This clonotype appeared a few times. The chain carries TRBV12-3 or TRBV12-4 and TRBJ2-5; D gene ambiguous. The assigned J gene may be wrong: the sequence end matches TRBJ2-1 better. The CDR3 extends over 11 amino acids. The CDR3 DNA sequence: TGTGCCAGCAGTGGGTGGGATGAGCAGTTCTTC. Translated: CASSGWDEQFF.

The chain recombines TRBV28 with TRBJ2-3; TRBD1 agrees at 8 bases. Germline assignment: CDR1 MDHEN and CDR2 SYDVKM. The CDR3 runs to 18 residues. With V trimmed by 3 bases and J by 1 base, 12 bases remained unmatched. This chain's CDR3 is CASSFVRQGMPGTDTQYF. The CDR3 DNA follows: TGTGCCAGCAGTTTTGTCAGACAGGGGATGCCCGGCACAGATACGCAGTATTTT.

A word on this clonotype: At one end, the junction sequence differs from germline, possibly due to a read error. This chain links TRBV12-3 or TRBV12-4 with TRBJ2-3, with 8 bases identical to TRBD2. The CDR3 has 14 amino acids. CDR3 amino acids: CASSISGRADAQYF. Written as DNA, the CDR3 is TGTGCCAGCAGTATAAGCGGGAGAGCAGATGCGCAGTATTTT.

This clonotype came up many times. The chain employs TRBV24-1 and TRBJ2-3; 10 positions match TRBD2. J gave up 15 bases and V 1 base, and 9 bases lay outside the gene matches. Germline loops: CDR1 KGHDR, CDR2 SFDVKD. CDR3 size: 14 residues. CDR3: CATSDFSSGSLIYF. The CDR3, as DNA: TGTGCCACCAGTGATTTTTCTAGCGGGAGTTTGATATATTTT.

This clonotype was detected only a few times. V gene TRBV4-3 combines with J gene TRBJ2-7; D remains unclear. The germline gives CDR1 LGHNA, CDR2 YSLEER. V gave up 3 bases and J gave up 2 bases, with 8 bases separating them. This CDR3 comprises 13 residues. As DNA, the CDR3 is TGCGCCAGCAGCCAGGAACGGACCTACGAGCAGTACTTC. Translating gives CASSQERTYEQYF.

The chain combines TRBV6-5 with TRBJ2-5; 8 bases align to TRBD2. Germline V CDR1 and CDR2: MNHEY, SVGAGI. This CDR3 has 13 amino acids. V trimming: 11 bases; J trimming: 3 bases; junction bases outside the gene matches: 8. This chain's CDR3 is CAAGSGSKETQYF. Written as DNA, the CDR3 is TGTGCCGCGGGGAGCGGGAGTAAAGAGACCCAGTACTTC.

The V and J genes are TRBV7-9 and TRBJ2-1, with D perhaps matching TRBD1 (6 bases). The J call is doubtful: the DNA matches TRBJ2-5 better. The CDR3 is 16 residues long. The germline gives CDR1 SEHNR, CDR2 FQNEAQ (reference sequence). The CDR3 nucleotides are TGTGCCAGCAGCGCCCGATTCTCAGGGGTCCCAGAGACCCAGTACTTC. It specifies CASSARFSGVPETQYF.

In this sample, this clonotype turned up a few times. The chain links TRBV18 to TRBJ2-5; no clear D gene. TRBJ2-7 matches the DNA end more closely, so the J call is doubtful. The length of the CDR3 is 13 residues. Germline V gene data show CDR1 as KGHSH and CDR2 as LQKENI. This CDR3 reads CASSLRAGNEQYF. The DNA of the CDR3 is TGTGCCAGCTCACTCCGTGCCGGAAACGAGCAGTACTTC.

This clonotype was recorded a few times. This sequence joins TRBV20-1 and TRBJ2-5; the D is unclear. The J call may be incorrect, as the DNA end agrees better with TRBJ2-1. Germline CDR1 is DFQATT and CDR2 is SNEGSKA (reference sequence). The CDR3 has 13 amino acids. DNA for the CDR3: TGCAGTGCTAGTGGCGGAGTATACAATGAGCAGTTCTTC. Protein sequence: CSASGGVYNEQFF.

The chain combines TRBV9 with TRBJ2-1, with TRBD2 identical over 7 bases. With 2 bases clipped from V and 3 bases from J, the junction kept 5 bases outside the gene matches. Per germline, CDR1 SGDLS and CDR2 YYNGEE. The CDR3 is 15 residues long. The DNA of the CDR3 is TGTGCCAGCAGCGTTCCTAGCGGCGGCTACAATGAGCAGTTCTTC. Protein product: CASSVPSGGYNEQFF.